This T cell receptor beta chain was recorded in a study of blood T cell repertoires in COVID-19. Overall study: Sites across the United States, Italy and Spain contributed samples from acute and convalescent COVID-19.

Deletions cut 4 bases from V and 6 bases from J, with 18 bases between. Germline-derived CDR1 and CDR2 are SQVTM and ANQGSEA. The CDR3 covers 14 residues. Under the authors' procedure: Amplification of reference gene primers provided the estimated nucleated cell counts. Measured with immunoSEQ multiplex PCR; TCRdb has only the in-frame clones, and not every one. V, J and clone size are those of that table, while D and trimming were read from the DNA. The table has around 270,000 clones, around 90% seen once. The origin of this receptor is a woman aged 40 to 49 who had been exposed to COVID-19. Sample: PBMCs or T cells enriched from blood (not recorded which). This chain uses TRBV29-1 with TRBJ1-2, with D unclear. The CDR3 is CSVAIGSQANGYTF. For the CDR3, the DNA is TGCAGCGTTGCTATCGGCAGCCAGGCGAATGGCTACACCTTC.